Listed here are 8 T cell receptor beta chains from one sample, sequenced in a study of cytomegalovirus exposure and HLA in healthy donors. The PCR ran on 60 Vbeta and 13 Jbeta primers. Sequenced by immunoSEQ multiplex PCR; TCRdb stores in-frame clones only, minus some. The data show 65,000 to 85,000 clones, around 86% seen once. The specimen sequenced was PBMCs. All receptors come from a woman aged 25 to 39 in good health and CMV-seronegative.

The CDR3 loop reads CASGLQTANTGELFF. In DNA, the CDR3 is TGTGCTAGTGGTCTTCAGACTGCGAACACCGGGGAGCTGTTTTTT. The V call is TRBV12-5, the J call TRBJ2-2, with D unclear. Germline assignment: CDR1 LGHNT and CDR2 FRNRAP. V was pared by 5 bases and J by 0 bases, with 10 bases between. This CDR3 is 15 amino acids long.

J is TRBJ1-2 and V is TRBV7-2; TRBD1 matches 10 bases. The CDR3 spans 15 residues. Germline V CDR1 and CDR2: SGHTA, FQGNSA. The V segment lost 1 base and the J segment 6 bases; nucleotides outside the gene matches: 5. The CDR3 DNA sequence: TGTGCCAGCAGCTTAGGAGCGACAGGGGGCAATGGCTACACCTTC. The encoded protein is CASSLGATGGNGYTF.

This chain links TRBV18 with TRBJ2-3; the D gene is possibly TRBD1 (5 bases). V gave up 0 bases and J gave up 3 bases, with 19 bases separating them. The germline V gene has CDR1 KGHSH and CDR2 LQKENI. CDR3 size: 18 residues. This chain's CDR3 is CASSPPVFSIRDTDTQYF. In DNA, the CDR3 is TGTGCCAGCTCACCACCGGTGTTCTCGATCAGGGATACAGATACGCAGTATTTT.

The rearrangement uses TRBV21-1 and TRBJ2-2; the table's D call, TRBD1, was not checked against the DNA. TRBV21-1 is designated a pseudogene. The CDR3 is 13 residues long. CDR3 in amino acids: CAGGQGSSGELFF. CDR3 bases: TGTGCCGGGGGACAGGGTTCCTCCGGGGAGCTGTTTTTT.

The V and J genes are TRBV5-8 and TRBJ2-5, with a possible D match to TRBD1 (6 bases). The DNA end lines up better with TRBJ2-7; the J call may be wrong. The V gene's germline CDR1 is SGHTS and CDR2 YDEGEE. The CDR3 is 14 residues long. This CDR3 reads CASSLLYRADEQYF. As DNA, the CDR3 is TGTGCCAGCAGCTTGTTGTACAGGGCCGACGAGCAGTACTTC.

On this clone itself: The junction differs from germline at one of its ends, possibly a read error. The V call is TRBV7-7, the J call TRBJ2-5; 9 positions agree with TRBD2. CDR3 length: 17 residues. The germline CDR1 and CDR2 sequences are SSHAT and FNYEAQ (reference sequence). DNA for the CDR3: TGTGCTAGCAGCTTAGTCTTTAGCGGGAGTCCAAAAGAGACCCAGTACTTC. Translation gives CASSLVFSGSPKETQYF.

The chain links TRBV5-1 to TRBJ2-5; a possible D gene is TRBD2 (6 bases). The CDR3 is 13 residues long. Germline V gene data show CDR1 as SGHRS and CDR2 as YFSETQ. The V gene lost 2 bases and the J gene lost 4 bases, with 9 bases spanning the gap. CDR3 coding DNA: TGCGCCAGCAGCTTAACTAGCTCAGAGACCCAGTACTTC. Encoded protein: CASSLTSSETQYF.

CDR3 coding DNA: TGTGCCAGTAGTATCCATCTAAATCAGCCCCAGCATTTT. Protein product: CASSIHLNQPQHF. The V gene is TRBV19, the J gene TRBJ1-5, with D hard to call. The germline V gene has CDR1 LNHDA and CDR2 SQIVND (reference sequence). The germline V and J ends were trimmed by 3 bases and 4 bases, with 7 bases remaining between them. There are 13 residues in the CDR3.